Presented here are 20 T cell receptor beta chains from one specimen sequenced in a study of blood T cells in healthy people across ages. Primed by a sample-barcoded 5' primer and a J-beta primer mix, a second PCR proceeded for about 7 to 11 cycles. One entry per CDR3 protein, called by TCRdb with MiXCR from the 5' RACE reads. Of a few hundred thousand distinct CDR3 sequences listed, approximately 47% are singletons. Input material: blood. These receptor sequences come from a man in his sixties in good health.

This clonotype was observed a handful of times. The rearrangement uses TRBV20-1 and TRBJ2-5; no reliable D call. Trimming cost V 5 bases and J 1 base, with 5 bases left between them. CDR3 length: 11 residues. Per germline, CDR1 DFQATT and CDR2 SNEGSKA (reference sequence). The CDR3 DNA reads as TGCAGTGCTTCGGGCCAAGAGACCCAGTACTTC. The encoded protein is CSASGQETQYF.

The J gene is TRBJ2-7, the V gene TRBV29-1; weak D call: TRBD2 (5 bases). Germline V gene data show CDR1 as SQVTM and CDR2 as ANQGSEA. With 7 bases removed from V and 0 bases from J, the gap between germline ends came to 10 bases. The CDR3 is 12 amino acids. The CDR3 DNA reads TGCAGCGCCATTCGGGGCTCCTACGAGCAGTACTTC. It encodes CSAIRGSYEQYF.

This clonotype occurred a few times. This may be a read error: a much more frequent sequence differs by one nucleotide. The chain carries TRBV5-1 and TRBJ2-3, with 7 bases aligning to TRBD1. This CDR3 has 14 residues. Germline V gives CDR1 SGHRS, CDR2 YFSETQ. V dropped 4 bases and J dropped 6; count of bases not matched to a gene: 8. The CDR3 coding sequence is TGCGCCAGCAGCGTGGGACAGTTGCTGGATACGCAGTATTTT. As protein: CASSVGQLLDTQYF.

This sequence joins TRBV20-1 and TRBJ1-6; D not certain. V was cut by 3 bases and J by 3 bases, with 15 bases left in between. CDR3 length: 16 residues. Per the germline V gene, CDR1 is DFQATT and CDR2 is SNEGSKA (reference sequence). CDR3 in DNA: TGCAGTGCTAGGGGTCGATCGGAGGGCTATAATTCACCCCTCCACTTT. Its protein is CSARGRSEGYNSPLHF.

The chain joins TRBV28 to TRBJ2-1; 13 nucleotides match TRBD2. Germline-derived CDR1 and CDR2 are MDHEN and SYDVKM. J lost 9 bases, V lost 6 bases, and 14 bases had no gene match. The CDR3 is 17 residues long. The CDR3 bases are TGTGCCAGCAGGGGCGAACTAGCGGGAGGGCCTGTTGCTGAGCAGTTCTTC. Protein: CASRGELAGGPVAEQFF. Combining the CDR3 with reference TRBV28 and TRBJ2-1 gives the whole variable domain DVKVTQSSRYLVKRTGEKVFLECVQDMDHENMFWYRQDPGLGLRLIYFSYDVKMKEKGDIPEGYSVSREKKERFSLILESASTNQTSMYLCASRGELAGGPVAEQFFGPGTRLTVL.

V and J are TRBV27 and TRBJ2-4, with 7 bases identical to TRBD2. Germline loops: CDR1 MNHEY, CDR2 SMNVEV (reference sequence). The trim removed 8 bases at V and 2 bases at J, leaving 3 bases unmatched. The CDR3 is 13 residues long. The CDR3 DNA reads TGTGCCAGCGGGCGGGGGTCCAAAAACATTCAGTACTTC. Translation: CASGRGSKNIQYF.

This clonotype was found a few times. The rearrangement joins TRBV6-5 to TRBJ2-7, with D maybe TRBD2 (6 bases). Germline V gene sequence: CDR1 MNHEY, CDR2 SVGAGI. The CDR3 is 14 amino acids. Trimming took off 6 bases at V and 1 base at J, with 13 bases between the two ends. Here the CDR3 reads CASRGDGLSYEQYF. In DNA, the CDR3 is TGTGCCAGCAGGGGGGACGGACTATCCTACGAGCAGTACTTC.

The CDR3 region has the DNA TGTGCCAGCAGTAGGGCGGAAGGCGAGCAGTACTTC. Translating gives CASSRAEGEQYF. The chain uses TRBV6-6 and TRBJ2-7; D not certain. Trimming shortened V by 5 bases and J by 6 bases, and 11 bases separated the two germline ends. Per germline, CDR1 MNHNY and CDR2 SVGAGI (reference sequence). The CDR3 runs to 12 residues.

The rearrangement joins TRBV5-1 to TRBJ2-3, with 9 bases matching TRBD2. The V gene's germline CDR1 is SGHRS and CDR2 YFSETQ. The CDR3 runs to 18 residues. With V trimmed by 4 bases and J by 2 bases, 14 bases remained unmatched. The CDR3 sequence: CASSTGGASGGPTDTQYF. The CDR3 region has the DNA TGCGCCAGCAGCACTGGCGGGGCGAGCGGGGGGCCCACAGATACGCAGTATTTT.

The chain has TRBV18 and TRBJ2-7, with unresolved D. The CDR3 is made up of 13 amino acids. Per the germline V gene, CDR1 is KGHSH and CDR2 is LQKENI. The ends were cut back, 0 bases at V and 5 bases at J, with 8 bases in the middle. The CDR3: CASSPPVLNEQYF. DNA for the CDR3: TGTGCCAGCTCACCACCTGTTCTGAACGAGCAGTACTTC.

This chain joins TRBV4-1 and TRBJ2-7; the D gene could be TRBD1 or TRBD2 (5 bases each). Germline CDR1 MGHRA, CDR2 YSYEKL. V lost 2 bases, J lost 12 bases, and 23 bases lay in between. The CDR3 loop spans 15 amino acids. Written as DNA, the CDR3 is TGCGCCAGCAGCCAACCCCCTCAGGGAGTGGTTACTAGGTACTTC. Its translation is CASSQPPQGVVTRYF.

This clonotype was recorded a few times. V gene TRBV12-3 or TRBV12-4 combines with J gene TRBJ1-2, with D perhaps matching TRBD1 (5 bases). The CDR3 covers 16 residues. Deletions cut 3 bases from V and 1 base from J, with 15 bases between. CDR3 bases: TGTGCCAGCAGTTTTGCACAAGCCAGGGTTAACTATGGCTACACCTTC. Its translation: CASSFAQARVNYGYTF.

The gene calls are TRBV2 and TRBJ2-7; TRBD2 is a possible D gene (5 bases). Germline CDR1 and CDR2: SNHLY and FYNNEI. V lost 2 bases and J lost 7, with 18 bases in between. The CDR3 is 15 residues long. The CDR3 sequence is CASSETGRAYNEQYF. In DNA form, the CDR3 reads TGTGCCAGCAGTGAAACGGGAAGGGCCTACAATGAGCAGTACTTC.

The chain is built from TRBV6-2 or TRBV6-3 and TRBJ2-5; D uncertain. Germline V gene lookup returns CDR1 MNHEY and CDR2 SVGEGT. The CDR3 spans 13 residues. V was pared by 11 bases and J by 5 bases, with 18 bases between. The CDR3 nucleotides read TGTGCCCCACCGACGAAATCATCGGAGACCCAGTACTTC. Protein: CAPPTKSSETQYF.

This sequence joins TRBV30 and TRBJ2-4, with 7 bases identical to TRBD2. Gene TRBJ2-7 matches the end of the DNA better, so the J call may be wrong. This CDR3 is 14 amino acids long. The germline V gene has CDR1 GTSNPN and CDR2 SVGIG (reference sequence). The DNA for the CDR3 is TGTGCCTGGGCCACTAGCGAGAGGAGGTACGAGCAGTACTTC. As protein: CAWATSERRYEQYF.

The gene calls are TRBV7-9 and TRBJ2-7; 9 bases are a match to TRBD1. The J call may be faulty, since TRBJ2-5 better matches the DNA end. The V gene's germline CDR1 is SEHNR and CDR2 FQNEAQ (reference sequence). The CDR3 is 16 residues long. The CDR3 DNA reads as TGTGCCAGCAGCAACTACAGGGGGCGCTTTCAGGAGACCCAGTACTTC. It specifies CASSNYRGRFQETQYF.

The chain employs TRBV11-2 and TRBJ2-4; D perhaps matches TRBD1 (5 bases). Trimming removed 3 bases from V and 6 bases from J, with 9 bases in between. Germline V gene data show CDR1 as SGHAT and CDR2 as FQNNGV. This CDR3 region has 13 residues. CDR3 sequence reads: CASSFLQGNIQYF. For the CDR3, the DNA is TGTGCCAGCAGCTTTTTGCAGGGAAACATTCAGTACTTC.

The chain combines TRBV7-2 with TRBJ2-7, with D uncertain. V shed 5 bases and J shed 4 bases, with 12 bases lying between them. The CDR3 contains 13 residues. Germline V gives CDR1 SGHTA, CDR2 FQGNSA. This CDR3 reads CASSVSGIYEQYF. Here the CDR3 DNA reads TGTGCCAGCAGCGTATCGGGCATTTACGAGCAGTACTTC.

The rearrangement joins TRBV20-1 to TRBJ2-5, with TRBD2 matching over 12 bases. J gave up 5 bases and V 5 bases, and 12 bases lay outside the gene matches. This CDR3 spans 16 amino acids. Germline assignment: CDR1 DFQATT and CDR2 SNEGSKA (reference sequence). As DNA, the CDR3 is TGCAGTGCTCCCCGGACTAGCGGGGAGATAGTGGAGACCCAGTACTTC. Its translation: CSAPRTSGEIVETQYF.

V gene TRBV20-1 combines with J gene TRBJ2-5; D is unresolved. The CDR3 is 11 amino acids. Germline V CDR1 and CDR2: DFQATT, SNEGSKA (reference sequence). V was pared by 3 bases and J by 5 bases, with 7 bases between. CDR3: CSASPQETQYF. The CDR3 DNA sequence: TGCAGTGCTAGCCCACAGGAGACCCAGTACTTC.